This T cell receptor (beta chain) was recovered during a study of T cell changes during pregnancy in multiple sclerosis. Trimming took 4 bases from V and 3 from J; bases not matched to a gene: 5. The germline V gene encodes CDR1 SGHNT and CDR2 YYREEE (reference sequence). There are 15 residues in the CDR3. TCRdb keeps only in-frame clones here, not all; method: immunoSEQ multiplex PCR. The data show approximately 84,000 clones, 90% to 95% seen once. The TCR comes from a female donor in good health, enrolled as a control in a pregnancy study. The source was peripheral blood, collected in the second trimester of pregnancy. The chain joins TRBV5-4 to TRBJ2-3, with 10 bases lining up with TRBD2. DNA for the CDR3: TGTGCCAGCAGCCTTCTAGCGGGAGCTACAGATACGCAGTATTTT. Translation gives CASSLLAGATDTQYF.